This is a list of T cell receptor beta chains from one sample in a study of early stage breast cancer tumors. The data were produced by immunoSEQ multiplex PCR, yet TCRdb's version contains in-frame clones alone and is incomplete. Of about 5,500 clones in the sample, approximately 70% were seen once. The sample consisted of normal breast tissue next to the tumor. The origin of the receptors is a person aged 55 to 75 with breast cancer. The CDR3 runs from the conserved cysteine through the conserved F or W. The D gene is left open where the match is weak. Not all rows give a size; the values are once, few, many and, for expanded clones, a class.

>once|TRBV27|NA|TRBJ2-2
CASRLGQAINTGELFF
TGTGCCAGCAGGTTGGGACAAGCGATAAACACCGGGGAGCTGTTTTTT
>NA|TRBV5-1|NA|TRBJ2-5
CASSLSGGETQYF
TGCGCCAGCAGCTTGTCAGGGGGGGAGACCCAGTACTTC
>NA|TRBV9|NA|TRBJ2-5
CASSLGAGAKETQYF
TGTGCCAGCAGCTTAGGAGCAGGGGCAAAAGAGACCCAGTACTTC
>few|TRBV9|TRBD1|TRBJ1-2
CASGRTGYGYTF
TGTGCCAGTGGAAGGACAGGCTATGGCTACACCTTC
>few|TRBV11-2|TRBD2|TRBJ2-1
CASSLGGLNNEQFF
TGTGCCAGCAGCTTAGGGGGACTAAACAATGAGCAGTTCTTC
>NA|TRBV11-2|NA|TRBJ2-7
CASSIQTYEQYF
TGTGCCAGCAGCATCCAAACCTACGAGCAGTACTTC
>few|TRBV7-2|TRBD2|TRBJ2-5
CASSLAGTSGGQETQYF
TGTGCCAGCAGCTTAGCGGGGACTAGCGGGGGACAAGAGACCCAGTACTTC
>NA|TRBV6-1|TRBD1|TRBJ1-4
CASSEQGVEKLFF
TGTGCCAGCAGCGAACAGGGGGTTGAAAAACTGTTTTTT
>NA|TRBV6-4|TRBD2|TRBJ2-1
CASSDYSGGAADEQFF
TGTGCCAGCAGTGACTATAGCGGGGGGGCAGCAGATGAGCAGTTCTTC
>NA|TRBV2|NA|TRBJ2-3
CASSSVATSDTQYF
TGTGCCAGCAGCTCCGTCGCGACCTCTGATACGCAGTATTTT
>NA|TRBV30|TRBD1|TRBJ2-1
CAWRRQGYGEQFF
TGTGCCTGGAGACGACAGGGGTACGGTGAGCAGTTCTTC
>NA|TRBV7-9|NA|TRBJ2-3
CASNRGGADTQYF
TGTGCCAGCAACAGGGGGGGTGCCGATACGCAGTATTTT
>NA|TRBV9|NA|TRBJ2-1
CASSVSMVGTYNEQFF
TGTGCCAGCAGCGTATCGATGGTCGGTACTTACAATGAGCAGTTCTTC
>medium-sized|TRBV6-5|NA|TRBJ2-7
CASRGLSTLYEQYF
TGTGCCAGCAGAGGCCTCTCTACGCTTTACGAGCAGTACTTC
>medium-sized|TRBV5-5|NA|TRBJ1-4
CASSGFPTGYEKLFF
TGTGCCAGCAGCGGCTTCCCGACGGGGTATGAAAAACTGTTTTTT
>NA|TRBV30|NA|TRBJ2-3
CAWRPGEDTQYF
TGTGCCTGGAGGCCCGGGGAAGATACGCAGTATTTT
>once|TRBV9|NA|TRBJ2-2
CASTPSGTTNTGELFF
TGTGCCAGCACCCCTTCTGGGACAACGAACACCGGGGAGCTGTTTTTT
>NA|TRBV7-2|NA|TRBJ1-4
CASSLGFRESEKLFF
TGTGCCAGCAGCTTAGGATTCAGGGAGAGTGAAAAACTGTTTTTT
>NA|TRBV27|NA|TRBJ1-3
CASSFPGDLISGNTIYF
TGTGCCAGCAGTTTTCCAGGGGACCTGATCTCTGGAAACACCATATATTTT
>NA|TRBV2|NA|TRBJ2-5
CASMRIAVGGAQYF
TGTGCCAGCATGAGGATAGCGGTGGGCGGGGCCCAGTACTTC
>NA|TRBV9|NA|TRBJ2-4
CASSLFGGPENIQYF
TGTGCCAGCAGCTTATTCGGGGGGCCTGAAAACATTCAGTACTTC
>few|TRBV28|NA|TRBJ2-7
CASSLGLASNYEQYF
TGTGCCAGCAGTTTAGGTCTAGCGTCTAACTACGAGCAGTACTTC